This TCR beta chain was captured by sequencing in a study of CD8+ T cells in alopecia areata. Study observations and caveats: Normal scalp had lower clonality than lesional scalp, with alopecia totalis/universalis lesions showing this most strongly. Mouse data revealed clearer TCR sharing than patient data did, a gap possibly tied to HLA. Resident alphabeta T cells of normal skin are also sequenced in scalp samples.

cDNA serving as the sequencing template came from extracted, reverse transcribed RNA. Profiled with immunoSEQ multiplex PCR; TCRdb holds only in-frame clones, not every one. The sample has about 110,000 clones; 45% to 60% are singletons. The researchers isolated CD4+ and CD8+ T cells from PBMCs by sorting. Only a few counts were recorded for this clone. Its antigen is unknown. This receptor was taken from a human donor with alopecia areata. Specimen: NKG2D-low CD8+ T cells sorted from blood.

The CDR3 DNA reads as TGTGCCAGCAGTTTAGGGTCCAGTCCGGTCTACGAGCAGTACTTC. It specifies CASSLGSSPVYEQYF. This sequence joins TRBV28 and TRBJ2-7; D gene uncertain. The V end lost 2 bases, the J end lost 3 bases, and 14 bases lay between the germline ends. The germline CDR1 and CDR2 sequences are MDHEN and SYDVKM. The CDR3 totals 15 residues.